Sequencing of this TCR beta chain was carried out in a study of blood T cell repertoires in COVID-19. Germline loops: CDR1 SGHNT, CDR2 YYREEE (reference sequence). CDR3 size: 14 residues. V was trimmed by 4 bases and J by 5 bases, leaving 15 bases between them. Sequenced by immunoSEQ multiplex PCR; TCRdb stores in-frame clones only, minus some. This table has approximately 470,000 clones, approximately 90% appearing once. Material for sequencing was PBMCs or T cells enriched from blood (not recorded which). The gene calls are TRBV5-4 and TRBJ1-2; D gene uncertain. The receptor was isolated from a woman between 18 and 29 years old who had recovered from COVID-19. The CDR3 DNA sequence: TGTGCCAGCAGCCACCAGGCGGGCCCTTATGGCTACACCTTC. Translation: CASSHQAGPYGYTF.